Shown below are 25 T cell receptor beta chains from a single sample sequenced in a study of cytomegalovirus exposure and HLA in healthy donors. In the PCR, 60 Vbeta and 13 Jbeta primers were used. This table comes from immunoSEQ multiplex PCR, and its TCRdb copy is limited to in-frame clones, with some not included. Altogether 95,000 to 100,000 clones are present, around four fifths being singletons, with the ten largest covering approximately 2%. The sequenced sample was PBMCs. The receptors come from a man aged 35-49 years in good health and CMV-seronegative.

This chain uses TRBV6-5 with TRBJ2-7; D is perhaps TRBD1 (5 bases). The CDR3 runs to 14 residues. Germline V lookup: CDR1 MNHEY, CDR2 SVGAGI. V gave up 2 bases and J gave up 3 bases, with 11 bases separating them. CDR3 in amino acids: CASSYLRAGYEQYF. The CDR3 nucleotides read TGTGCCAGCAGTTACCTCAGGGCAGGCTACGAGCAGTACTTC.

The rearrangement links TRBV10-2 to TRBJ2-7; TRBD1 matches at 7 bases. CDR3 length: 14 residues. The germline CDR1 and CDR2 sequences are WSHSY and SAAADI. V lost 2 bases, J lost 6 bases, and 7 bases stayed unmatched. CDR3 sequence reads: CASSETGARGEQYF. The CDR3, as DNA: TGCGCCAGCAGTGAGACAGGGGCGAGAGGCGAGCAGTACTTC.

As DNA, the CDR3 is TGTGCCAGCAGCTTAGACCTAGACGGATTATATGGCTACACCTTC. Its protein product is CASSLDLDGLYGYTF. The V and J genes are TRBV11-2 and TRBJ1-2; D is uncertain. V was pared by 0 bases and J by 5 bases, with 13 bases between. Per the germline V gene, CDR1 is SGHAT and CDR2 is FQNNGV. This CDR3 has 15 amino acids.

This clone is a singleton in its sample. The chain recombines TRBV18 with TRBJ1-1; 7 bases align to TRBD1. Germline V gives CDR1 KGHSH, CDR2 LQKENI. This CDR3 contains 12 residues. The V gene end was trimmed by 6 bases and the J gene end by 11 bases; junction bases not matched to a gene: 9. The CDR3 protein is CASSPRQGEAFF. DNA of the CDR3: TGTGCCAGCTCGCCCAGACAGGGCGAGGCTTTCTTT. Full variable domain (outside the CDR3, taken from reference TRBV18 and TRBJ1-1): NAGVMQNPRHLVRRRGQEARLRCSPMKGHSHVYWYRQLPEEGLKFMVYLQKENIIDESGMPKERFSAEFPKEGPSILRIQQVVRGDSAAYFCASSPRQGEAFFGQGTRLTVV.

The chain couples TRBV27 to TRBJ2-2; TRBD1 aligns across 7 bases. The CDR3 extends over 15 amino acids. The V and J ends lost 6 bases and 5 bases, in that order; junction bases with no gene match: 9. The germline V gene has CDR1 MNHEY and CDR2 SMNVEV (reference sequence). In nucleotides, the CDR3 is TGTGCCAGCAGGATAAGGCGACAGGGAACCGGGGAGCTGTTTTTT. Translation: CASRIRRQGTGELFF.

This rearrangement joins TRBV14 to TRBJ2-7; 8 bases are a match to TRBD2. The V gene end was trimmed by 0 bases and the J gene end by 11 bases; junction bases not matched to a gene: 12. Germline assignment: CDR1 SGHDN and CDR2 FVKESK. This CDR3 region has 15 residues. The CDR3: CASSQDRGGAFQKYF. CDR3 sequence (DNA): TGTGCCAGCAGCCAAGATCGGGGGGGGGCCTTTCAGAAGTACTTC.

The chain has TRBV5-1 and TRBJ2-7; 7 bases are shared with TRBD1. Germline trimming cut 4 bases from V and 2 bases from J; bases unmatched to any gene: 6. The CDR3 covers 14 residues. Germline lookup yields CDR1 SGHRS and CDR2 YFSETQ. The CDR3 reads CASSPRDRTYEQYF. In DNA form, the CDR3 reads TGCGCCAGCAGCCCCCGGGACAGAACCTACGAGCAGTACTTC.

CDR3 DNA: TGTGCCAGCGGCTCGACAGGGGGCGGGTTAGGCGAGCAGTACTTC. It translates to CASGSTGGGLGEQYF. V usage is TRBV11-1 and J usage is TRBJ2-7; 10 nucleotides match TRBD1. CDR3 length: 15 residues. Trimming removed 8 bases from V and 6 bases from J; junction bases left unmatched: 13. Germline V gene data show CDR1 as SGHAT and CDR2 as FQDESV (reference sequence). Looking up the rest from reference TRBV11-1 and TRBJ2-7 gives the full variable domain: EAEVAQSPRYKITEKSQAVAFWCDPISGHATLYWYRQILGQGPELLVQFQDESVVDDSQLPKDRFSAERLKGVDSTLKIQPAELGDSAMYLCASGSTGGGLGEQYFGPGTRLTVT.

The rearrangement links TRBV7-9 to TRBJ2-1, with 11 nucleotides matching TRBD2. CDR3 size: 15 residues. Germline loops: CDR1 SEHNR, CDR2 FQNEAQ (reference sequence). Unmatched junction bases numbered 5, after V lost 4 bases and J lost 6 bases. This CDR3 reads CASSYTSGSPNEQFF. In DNA form, the CDR3 reads TGTGCCAGCAGCTATACTAGCGGGAGTCCCAATGAGCAGTTCTTC.

Only a few counts were recorded for this clone. The chain combines TRBV5-1 with TRBJ2-5, with 9 bases identical to TRBD2. V shed 4 bases, J shed 4 bases, and the junction held 11 bases outside the gene matches. CDR3 length equals 16 residues. Germline V gives CDR1 SGHRS, CDR2 YFSETQ. Here the CDR3 reads CASSLLLGGGGETQYF. CDR3 DNA sequence: TGCGCCAGCAGCCTCCTTCTAGGCGGGGGGGGAGAGACCCAGTACTTC.

Only one count was recorded for this clone. The rearrangement links TRBV14 to TRBJ2-5; no reliable D call. The J call may not be correct, given that the DNA end is closer to TRBJ2-7. The CDR3 consists of 15 residues. Germline CDR1 reads SGHDN; CDR2 reads FVKESK. The CDR3 sequence is CASSQGALQLYEQYF. The DNA for the CDR3 is TGTGCCAGCAGCCAAGGGGCATTACAACTCTACGAGCAGTACTTC.

The chain is built from TRBV9 and TRBJ1-1, with 7 nucleotides matching TRBD1. From germline, CDR1 is SGDLS and CDR2 YYNGEE. This CDR3 has 13 residues. J was trimmed by 6 bases and V by 3 bases; bases with no gene match: 5. CDR3 coding DNA: TGTGCCAGCAGCGGGGACCAGGGGGCTGAAGCTTTCTTT. Protein sequence: CASSGDQGAEAFF.

The chain joins TRBV28 to TRBJ2-5, with TRBD2 matching over 9 bases. The DNA end favors TRBJ2-7, so the J call may be wrong. The CDR3 is 12 amino acids. Germline CDR1 and CDR2: MDHEN and SYDVKM. The chain's CDR3 is CASLAGSGEQYF. The CDR3 nucleotides are TGTGCCAGTCTAGCGGGATCTGGCGAGCAGTACTTC.

This chain joins TRBV30 and TRBJ1-5; no firm D call. Trimming shortened V by 3 bases and J by 0 bases, and 9 bases separated the two germline ends. This CDR3 is 14 amino acids long. Germline V lookup: CDR1 GTSNPN, CDR2 SVGIG (reference sequence). In DNA, the CDR3 is TGTGCCTGGAGAGAGAGCTATAGCAATCAGCCCCAGCATTTT. Translated: CAWRESYSNQPQHF.

The V call is TRBV7-2, the J call TRBJ2-2; 7 nucleotides line up with TRBD1. With V trimmed by 5 bases and J by 6 bases, 12 bases remained unmatched. There are 16 residues in the CDR3. Germline CDR1 and CDR2: SGHTA and FQGNSA. CDR3 loop: CASSISGTDPPGELFF. As DNA, the CDR3 is TGTGCCAGCAGCATCTCCGGGACAGACCCACCCGGGGAGCTGTTTTTT.

CDR3 DNA: TGTGCCAGCAGCTCTAATTTAAAAAAGCAGTACTTC. This gives the protein CASSSNLKKQYF. The gene calls are TRBV11-2 and TRBJ2-7; D is unclear. V gave up 4 bases and J gave up 8 bases, with 12 bases separating them. The CDR3 contains 12 residues. Germline CDR1 and CDR2: SGHAT and FQNNGV. Together with reference TRBV11-2 and TRBJ2-7, the CDR3 gives the full variable domain: EAGVAQSPRYKIIEKRQSVAFWCNPISGHATLYWYQQILGQGPKLLIQFQNNGVVDDSQLPKDRFSAERLKGVDSTLKIQPAKLEDSAVYLCASSSNLKKQYFGPGTRLTVT.

This clone has only a few counts. The chain is built from TRBV29-1 and TRBJ2-3; 10 bases fit TRBD1. V trimming: 6 bases; J trimming: 14 bases; junction bases outside the gene matches: 11. CDR3 length equals 12 residues. Germline V gene sequence: CDR1 SQVTM, CDR2 ANQGSEA. CDR3 protein: CSVQSRGTGVYF. The CDR3 nucleotides read TGCAGCGTCCAAAGCAGGGGGACAGGGGTGTATTTT.

This rearrangement joins TRBV7-2 to TRBJ1-6; TRBD1 is a possible D gene (6 bases). V lost 2 bases and J 6 bases, leaving 11 bases between the germline ends. The CDR3 extends over 15 amino acids. Looked up from germline, CDR1 is SGHTA and CDR2 is FQGNSA. The chain's CDR3 is CASSLSGAGNSPLHF. The CDR3 region has the DNA TGTGCCAGCAGCTTATCAGGGGCGGGTAATTCACCCCTCCACTTT.

V usage is TRBV28 and J usage is TRBJ1-1, with D possibly being TRBD1 (6 bases). CDR1 MDHEN and CDR2 SYDVKM come from the germline V gene. The CDR3 runs to 11 residues. V dropped 5 bases and J dropped 9 bases, with 10 bases sitting between them. The CDR3 sequence: CASSGTPKAFF. The CDR3, as DNA: TGTGCCAGCAGTGGGACACCTAAAGCTTTCTTT.

This clone was observed a handful of times. The chain joins TRBV6-6 to TRBJ1-4; tentative D call: TRBD1 (5 bases). The CDR3 consists of 16 residues. Germline CDR1 MNHNY, CDR2 SVGAGI (reference sequence). V lost 2 bases and J lost 2, with 12 bases in between. The CDR3: CASSYIAGNTNEKLFF. The CDR3 DNA reads TGTGCCAGCAGTTACATCGCAGGGAATACTAATGAAAAACTGTTTTTT.

The chain is built from TRBV19 and TRBJ2-7; TRBD1 agrees at 7 bases. The CDR3 is made up of 13 amino acids. J gave up 11 bases and V 5 bases, and 12 bases lay outside the gene matches. Germline loops: CDR1 LNHDA, CDR2 SQIVND (reference sequence). The CDR3 DNA is TGTGCCAGTAGTCCCGGAGACAGGGCGCTGGAGTACTTC. Translating it yields CASSPGDRALEYF.

This clone was seen only once. The V call is TRBV6-6, the J call TRBJ1-1; TRBD1 might be the D (5 bases). CDR1 and CDR2 from the germline V gene are MNHNY and SVGAGI (reference sequence). The ends were cut back, 2 bases at V and 5 bases at J, with 6 bases in the middle. CDR3 length: 12 residues. CDR3 residues: CASSYGGTEAFF. The CDR3 nucleotides read TGTGCCAGCAGTTACGGGGGGACTGAAGCTTTCTTT.

A single count supports this clone. This chain links TRBV6-6 with TRBJ2-3, with a weak D call TRBD1 (6 bases). Germline assignment: CDR1 MNHNY and CDR2 SVGAGI (reference sequence). Deletions cut 6 bases from V and 6 bases from J, with 13 bases between. The CDR3 consists of 13 residues. The CDR3, as DNA: TGTGCCAGCAGCCTATATAGGGGGGATACGCAGTATTTT. Protein: CASSLYRGDTQYF.

This clone came up once. The chain couples TRBV19 to TRBJ1-1; 7 positions agree with TRBD1. CDR3 size: 14 residues. The V and J ends lost 5 bases and 4 bases, in that order; junction bases with no gene match: 7. Germline V gene data show CDR1 as LNHDA and CDR2 as SQIVND (reference sequence). The CDR3 nucleotides are TGTGCCAGTAGTCCGCAGGGGGTTCGCACTGAAGCTTTCTTT. This translates into CASSPQGVRTEAFF. Drawing the rest from reference TRBV19 and TRBJ1-1, the complete variable domain is DGGITQSPKYLFRKEGQNVTLSCEQNLNHDAMYWYRQDPGQGLRLIYYSQIVNDFQKGDIAEGYSVSREKKESFPLTVTSAQKNPTAFYLCASSPQGVRTEAFFGQGTRLTVV.

CDR3 in amino acids: CASSVSGRGYEQYF. The CDR3 DNA follows: TGTGCCAGCAGCGTATCGGGCAGGGGCTACGAGCAGTACTTC. The chain employs TRBV9 and TRBJ2-7; D is perhaps TRBD1 (6 bases). Germline V CDR1 and CDR2: SGDLS, YYNGEE. The CDR3 covers 14 residues. Trimming pared 1 base from V and 3 bases from J, leaving 11 bases between.